The clone carrying this TCR beta chain has only a few counts. Antigen: not known. The sample originates from a study of human T cells and chemical hapten exposure. TCRdb itself ran the RACE reads through MiXCR, one entry per CDR3 protein. The repertoire holds over 95,000 distinct CDR3 sequences, with over 10% as singletons. Overall study results and limits: With regard to DPC sensitization, TCRs above 1 in 1000 frequency did not change. Expanded TCRs made up significantly more big CDR3 similarity clusters than controls did.

The CDR3 runs 16 residues. With 0 bases removed from V and 5 bases from J, the gap between germline ends came to 14 bases. Germline CDR1 is MGHRA and CDR2 is YSYEKL. Documented time point: patch test 1, 2 weeks after DPC sensitization. This sample's treatment: therapeutic diphenylcyclopropenone sensitization with weekly scalp DPC. Ahead of each patch test application, blood was drawn. This specimen was whole blood, taken in connection with sensitization to the hapten diphenylcyclopropenone (DPC). The TCR sequence derives from a woman between 40 and 55 years old with alopecia areata. Some clones in this sample may be carry-over from other donors' samples. The V gene is TRBV4-1, the J gene TRBJ1-5; no clear D gene. The CDR3 DNA reads as TGCGCCAGCAGCCAAGATGGGCACAAGTGGGATCAGCCCCAGCATTTT. This sequence encodes CASSQDGHKWDQPQHF.